One sample yielded the 21 T cell receptor beta chains listed below, sequenced in a study of T cell responses to AZD1222 COVID-19 vaccine. TCRdb's table, derived via immunoSEQ multiplex PCR, lists solely in-frame clones and lacks some. Of 95,000 to 110,000 clones listed, around 91% are singletons. This specimen was peripheral blood, taken on day 0 of AZD1222 vaccination. The receptors were gathered from an adult in good health.

The V call is TRBV20-1, the J call TRBJ2-3; D gene uncertain. Looked up from germline, CDR1 is DFQATT and CDR2 is SNEGSKA (reference sequence). V shed 6 bases and J shed 11 bases, with 6 bases lying between them. The CDR3 has 8 residues. The CDR3 protein is CSAMGQYF. In DNA, the CDR3 is TGCAGTGCAATGGGGCAGTATTTT.

V usage is TRBV6-5 and J usage is TRBJ1-5, with TRBD1 as a possible D gene (5 bases). Trimming removed 0 bases at V and 7 bases at J, with 13 bases between. The CDR3 totals 15 residues. Germline CDR1 MNHEY, CDR2 SVGAGI. The CDR3 DNA sequence: TGTGCCAGCAGTTACTCGAGAAGGGGAAACCAGCCCCAGCATTTT. Residues: CASSYSRRGNQPQHF.

This chain links TRBV25-1 with TRBJ1-1, with D perhaps TRBD1 (6 bases). This CDR3 region has 13 residues. Germline CDR1 and CDR2: MGHDK and SYGVNS. V lost 7 bases and J 5 bases, leaving 14 bases between the germline ends. For the CDR3, the DNA is TGTGCCAGCATCGGGGGGCTAAGAACTGAAGCTTTCTTT. This codes for CASIGGLRTEAFF.

The count of this clone is one. The chain's CDR3 is CASSPLGQMNQPQHF. CDR3 DNA sequence: TGTGCCAGCAGCCCTCTGGGACAGATGAATCAGCCCCAGCATTTT. The chain uses TRBV3-1 (or the pseudogene TRBV3-2) and TRBJ1-5; 7 bases fit TRBD1. This CDR3 comprises 15 residues. Germline trimming cut 4 bases from V and 4 bases from J; bases unmatched to any gene: 7. Germline-derived CDR1 and CDR2 are LGHDT and YNNKEL (reference sequence).

This rearrangement joins TRBV6-6 to TRBJ2-1; D ambiguous. V shed 0 bases and J shed 3 bases, with 6 bases lying between them. There are 14 residues in the CDR3. Germline CDR1 is MNHNY and CDR2 is SVGAGI (reference sequence). DNA of the CDR3: TGTGCCAGCAGTTACTCCGGCGACTACAATGAGCAGTTCTTC. It codes for CASSYSGDYNEQFF.

This chain connects TRBV2 to TRBJ2-6; TRBD1 aligns across 7 bases. The V gene's germline CDR1 is SNHLY and CDR2 FYNNEI. V was pared by 6 bases and J by 4 bases, with 9 bases of the junction left unmatched. The CDR3 loop spans 16 amino acids. Here the CDR3 reads CASSQGGLRGANVLTF. DNA for the CDR3: TGTGCCAGCAGCCAAGGGGGCTTAAGGGGGGCCAACGTCCTGACTTTC.

The rearrangement uses TRBV18 and TRBJ1-6; D possibly corresponds to TRBD1 (5 bases). In germline, CDR1 is KGHSH, CDR2 LQKENI. Deletions cut 3 bases from V and 5 bases from J, with 11 bases between. CDR3 size: 15 residues. In DNA, the CDR3 is TGTGCCAGCTCACCTGGCCAGGGTAATAATTCACCCCTCCACTTT. As protein: CASSPGQGNNSPLHF.

This clone occurred once. The chain employs TRBV6-1 and TRBJ2-7; D is unresolved. The germline CDR1 and CDR2 sequences are MNHNS and SASEGT. This CDR3 has 14 residues. Between the trimmed V and J ends, which lost 2 bases and 3 bases, there was a span of 11 bases. The CDR3 nucleotides read TGTGCCAGCAGTGAAAATCGGCTTAGCTACGAGCAGTACTTC. Translated, it gives CASSENRLSYEQYF.

The chain uses TRBV2 and TRBJ2-7; no reliable D call. V lost 4 bases to trimming and J lost 4 bases, with 11 bases between them. The germline V gene encodes CDR1 SNHLY and CDR2 FYNNEI. The CDR3 is 13 amino acids. The CDR3 nucleotides are TGTGCCAGCAGTGCCGACACGGAATACGAGCAGTACTTC. Translated: CASSADTEYEQYF.

In nucleotides, the CDR3 is TGTGCCAGCAGCTTAGGACTAGCGGCGGATACGCAGTATTTT. Amino acid sequence: CASSLGLAADTQYF. The chain joins TRBV5-8 to TRBJ2-3; 10 nucleotides align to TRBD2. Germline trimming cut 2 bases from V and 6 bases from J; bases unmatched to any gene: 3. Per germline, CDR1 SGHTS and CDR2 YDEGEE. The CDR3 spans 14 residues.

The J gene is TRBJ1-5, the V gene TRBV19, with TRBD1 matching 11 bases. Trimming took 7 bases from V and 5 from J; bases not matched to a gene: 13. CDR3 length: 17 residues. CDR1 is LNHDA, CDR2 SQIVND, per germline (reference sequence). Here the CDR3 reads CASKALLDRGRDQPQHF. CDR3 DNA: TGTGCCAGTAAGGCACTACTGGACAGGGGGCGAGATCAGCCCCAGCATTTT.

The genes are TRBV9 and TRBJ2-5; the D is unclear. Germline V gene data show CDR1 as SGDLS and CDR2 as YYNGEE. The CDR3 sequence is 14 residues long. V gave up 0 bases and J gave up 1 base, with 7 bases separating them. Written as DNA, the CDR3 is TGTGCCAGCAGCGTAGGAGTTGCCCAAGAGACCCAGTACTTC. Translated, it gives CASSVGVAQETQYF.

The CDR3 nucleotides read TGTGCCAGCAGCAAAGACCCCATTGCGGTCGGCGAGCAGTACTTC. Protein: CASSKDPIAVGEQYF. This chain uses TRBV21-1 with TRBJ2-7; no check of the table's D call, TRBD2, against the DNA was made. TRBV21-1 is classified as a pseudogene. This CDR3 is 15 amino acids long.

The chain joins TRBV5-8 to TRBJ1-2; tentative D call: TRBD1 (6 bases). With 2 bases removed from V and 8 bases from J, the gap between germline ends came to 10 bases. The CDR3 is 12 amino acids. CDR1 SGHTS and CDR2 YDEGEE come from the germline V gene. CDR3 protein: CASSLQGRGYTF. The CDR3 region has the DNA TGTGCCAGCAGCTTACAGGGTAGAGGCTACACCTTC.

This clone was seen a few times. CDR3 nucleotide sequence: TGCGCCAGCAGCGACAGACAGGGGGCTAATGAAAAACTGTTTTTT. It codes for CASSDRQGANEKLFF. The chain couples TRBV5-1 to TRBJ1-4, with 9 positions matching TRBD1. Germline loops: CDR1 SGHRS, CDR2 YFSETQ. This CDR3 spans 15 amino acids. Unmatched junction bases numbered 4, after V lost 4 bases and J lost 3 bases.

The J gene is TRBJ1-1, the V gene TRBV5-4; D is uncertain. Per germline, CDR1 SGHNT and CDR2 YYREEE (reference sequence). The CDR3 totals 12 residues. V lost 3 bases, J lost 4 bases, and 7 bases lay in between. The CDR3 loop reads CASSSQSTEAFF. The CDR3 DNA follows: TGTGCCAGCAGCTCACAAAGCACTGAAGCTTTCTTT.

This clone was observed once. The J gene is TRBJ1-3, the V gene TRBV15; D not certain. CDR3 size: 16 residues. Deletions cut 0 bases from V and 2 bases from J, with 11 bases between. The germline V gene encodes CDR1 LNHNV and CDR2 YYDKDF (reference sequence). This CDR3 is CATSREVKEAGNTIYF. The CDR3 DNA follows: TGTGCCACCAGCAGAGAAGTAAAGGAAGCTGGAAACACCATATATTTT.

The J gene is TRBJ1-2, the V gene TRBV12-3 or TRBV12-4; D ambiguous. V was shortened by 4 bases and J by 4 bases, with 7 bases between the two germline ends. This CDR3 has 12 amino acids. CDR3 protein: CASSWSRYGYTF. DNA for the CDR3: TGTGCCAGCAGTTGGTCCCGCTATGGCTACACCTTC.

The chain couples TRBV7-9 to TRBJ2-5; D may be TRBD1 (6 bases). The CDR3 sequence is 17 residues long. Germline V gives CDR1 SEHNR, CDR2 FQNEAQ (reference sequence). V was clipped by 4 bases and J by 2 bases, with 20 bases between them. CDR3 residues: CASSSRTGTPGQETQYF. CDR3 DNA sequence: TGTGCCAGCAGCTCCCGAACAGGGACCCCCGGGCAAGAGACCCAGTACTTC.

The chain uses TRBV7-6 and TRBJ1-6; D ambiguous. The CDR3 has 17 amino acids. Between the trimmed V and J ends, which lost 2 bases and 7 bases, there was a span of 18 bases. The germline V gene encodes CDR1 SGHVS and CDR2 FNYEAQ. Here the CDR3 reads CASSLRFGADPNSPLHF. For the CDR3, the DNA is TGTGCCAGCAGCTTAAGGTTCGGCGCGGACCCGAATTCACCCCTCCACTTT.

This clone was detected only once. The V call is TRBV30, the J call TRBJ2-1, with D unresolved. From germline, CDR1 is GTSNPN and CDR2 SVGIG (reference sequence). Trimming took 1 base from V and 9 from J, leaving 16 bases between them. This CDR3 has 14 amino acids. The CDR3 sequence is CAWSGLTELGEQFF. In nucleotides, the CDR3 is TGTGCCTGGAGTGGGCTGACCGAACTTGGTGAGCAGTTCTTC.